Listed below are T cell receptor beta chains from one sample, sequenced in a study of OX40 agonist ivuxolimab in advanced cancers. TCRdb's copy holds only in-frame clones and misses some; the assay was immunoSEQ multiplex PCR. The table has roughly 48,000 clones, around 84% seen once. The material was CD4+ or CD8+ T cells sorted from blood, obtained in a trial of the OX40 agonist ivuxolimab. These receptors came from an adult with an advanced solid tumor such as melanoma, head and neck, liver or kidney cancer. Each CDR3 is given without its conserved first and last residue. Clone size is shown for a subset of rows, as once, few, many or a class of expanded clone.

V: TRBV29-1
size: -
J: TRBJ2-2
CDR3: SVIKGGVNTGELF

V: TRBV11-3
size: -
J: TRBJ2-1
CDR3: ASGTRGNEQF

V: TRBV7-2
size: -
J: TRBJ2-5
CDR3: ASSFFSQETQY

V: TRBV4-1
size: few
J: TRBJ1-6
CDR3: ASRSPDRVGSPLH

V: TRBV9
size: -
J: TRBJ1-3
CDR3: ASSVGGGRGNTIY

V: TRBV5-1
size: -
J: TRBJ1-6
CDR3: ASSGGTGGGNSPLH

V: TRBV5-1
size: -
J: TRBJ2-7
CDR3: ASMTGQGSYEQY

V: TRBV6-1
size: -
J: TRBJ2-3
CDR3: ASILDGDTQY

V: TRBV28
size: -
J: TRBJ2-1
CDR3: ASRSQTSGSYNEQF

V: TRBV21-1
size: -
J: TRBJ2-3
CDR3: ASNRLAGETPMGTDTQY

V: TRBV30
size: -
J: TRBJ1-1
CDR3: ACTIPRGTEAF

V: TRBV5-1
size: -
J: TRBJ2-7
CDR3: ASSPTTANYEQY

V: TRBV13
size: -
J: TRBJ2-1
CDR3: ASSRTGGYNEQF

V: TRBV10-3
size: -
J: TRBJ2-7
CDR3: AISDRGGVSYEQY

V: TRBV5-4
size: -
J: TRBJ2-1
CDR3: ASSSLGLAGYNEQF

V: TRBV6-1
size: few
J: TRBJ2-1
CDR3: ASSEPNEQF

V: TRBV16
size: -
J: TRBJ1-2
CDR3: ASSRLRDSSNYGYT

V: TRBV27
size: -
J: TRBJ1-5
CDR3: ASSERTVPQPQH

V: TRBV9
size: once
J: TRBJ1-1
CDR3: ASSVGAPPNTEAF

V: TRBV2
size: -
J: TRBJ1-1
CDR3: ASSEILGRETEAF

V: TRBV5-1
size: -
J: TRBJ2-7
CDR3: ASSLGVGRLNYEQY

V: TRBV23-1
size: -
J: TRBJ2-1
CDR3: ASSQSRDEQF

V: TRBV6-1
size: few
J: TRBJ2-7
CDR3: ASRESGVGEQY

V: TRBV9
size: -
J: TRBJ2-6
CDR3: ASSGDTSGANVLT

V: TRBV10-3
size: few
J: TRBJ2-4
CDR3: AISEFLGLAKNIQY

V: TRBV2
size: -
J: TRBJ2-6
CDR3: ASSGDSSGANVLT

V: TRBV9
size: few
J: TRBJ1-3
CDR3: ASSVEAISGNTIY

V: TRBV27
size: -
J: TRBJ2-3
CDR3: ASSSPREGLSTDTQY

V: TRBV4-3
size: -
J: TRBJ2-6
CDR3: ASSQGSPGANVLT

V: TRBV5-1
size: -
J: TRBJ1-4
CDR3: ASSLGDGNEKLF

V: TRBV29-1
size: -
J: TRBJ2-2
CDR3: SANVPGGVTGELF

V: TRBV18
size: -
J: TRBJ1-3
CDR3: ASSPQAGSTIY

V: TRBV7-2
size: -
J: TRBJ1-3
CDR3: ASSLEARGPGNTIY

V: TRBV19
size: once
J: TRBJ1-1
CDR3: ASRRTVEAF

V: TRBV5-6
size: -
J: TRBJ1-2
CDR3: ASSSPPGPTLFYGYT

V: TRBV4-3
size: -
J: TRBJ2-7
CDR3: ASSPGVYEQY

V: TRBV28
size: -
J: TRBJ2-6
CDR3: ASSLSGGGGSGANVLT

V: TRBV9
size: -
J: TRBJ2-1
CDR3: ASSVYGEPTNEQF

V: TRBV18
size: -
J: TRBJ1-5
CDR3: ASSSALRGPNQPQH